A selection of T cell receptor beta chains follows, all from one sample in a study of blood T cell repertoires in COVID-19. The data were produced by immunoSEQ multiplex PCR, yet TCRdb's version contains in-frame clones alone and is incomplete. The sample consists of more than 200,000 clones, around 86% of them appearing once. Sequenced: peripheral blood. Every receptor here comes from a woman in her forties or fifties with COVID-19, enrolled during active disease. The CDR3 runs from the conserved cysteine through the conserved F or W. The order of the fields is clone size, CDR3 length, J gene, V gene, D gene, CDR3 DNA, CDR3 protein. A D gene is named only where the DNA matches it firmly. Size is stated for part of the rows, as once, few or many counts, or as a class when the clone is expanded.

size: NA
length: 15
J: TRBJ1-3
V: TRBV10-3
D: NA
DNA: TGTGCCCTCGGAGGGGGGGAGATCTCTGGAAACACCATATATTTT
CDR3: CALGGGEISGNTIYF

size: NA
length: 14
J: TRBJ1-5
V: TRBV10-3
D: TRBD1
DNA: TGTGCCATCTCCCCGACAGGGTACGGTCAGCCCCAGCATTTT
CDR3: CAISPTGYGQPQHF

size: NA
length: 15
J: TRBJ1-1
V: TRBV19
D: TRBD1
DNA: TGTGCCAGTAGTATCAGGGGGTTCCAGCAGGGTGAAGCTTTCTTT
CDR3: CASSIRGFQQGEAFF

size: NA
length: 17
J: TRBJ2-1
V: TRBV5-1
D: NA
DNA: TGCGCCAGCAGCGTGGGAACAGCGGGCCCTTTTTACAATGAGCAGTTCTTC
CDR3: CASSVGTAGPFYNEQFF

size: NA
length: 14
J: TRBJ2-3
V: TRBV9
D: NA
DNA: TGTGCCAGCAGCGTATTACCTCCGGCAGATACGCAGTATTTT
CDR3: CASSVLPPADTQYF

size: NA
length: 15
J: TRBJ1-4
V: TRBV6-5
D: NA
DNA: TGTGCCAGCAGTTACGACCCACAGAAGGTTGGAAAACTGTTTTTT
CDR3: CASSYDPQKVGKLFF

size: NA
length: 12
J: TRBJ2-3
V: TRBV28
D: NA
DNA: TGTGCCAGCAGTCCCCCCCATCTACCGCAGTATTTT
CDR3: CASSPPHLPQYF

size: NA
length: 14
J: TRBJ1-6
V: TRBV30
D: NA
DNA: TGTGCCTGGAACGGGAAAGGAGTTGATTCACCCCTCCACTTT
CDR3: CAWNGKGVDSPLHF

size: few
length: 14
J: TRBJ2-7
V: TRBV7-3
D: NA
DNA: TGTGCCAGCAGCTTGTGGGGCCCCTCCTACGAGCAGTACTTC
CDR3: CASSLWGPSYEQYF

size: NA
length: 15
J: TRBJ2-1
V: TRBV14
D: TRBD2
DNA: TGTGCCAGCACCACCCTAGCGGGGGGTTACAATGAGCAGTTCTTC
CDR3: CASTTLAGGYNEQFF

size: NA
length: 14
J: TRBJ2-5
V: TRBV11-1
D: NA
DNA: TGTGCCAGCAGCTTCCCCGGGTTCGGGGAGACCCAGTACTTC
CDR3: CASSFPGFGETQYF

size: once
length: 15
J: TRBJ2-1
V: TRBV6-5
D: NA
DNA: TGTGCCAGCAGACAGTGGGGACTGAGCGAAGATGAGCAGTTCTTC
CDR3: CASRQWGLSEDEQFF

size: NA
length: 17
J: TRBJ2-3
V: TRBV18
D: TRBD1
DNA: TGTGCCAGCTCACCCGTCCCGGGACAGGGTTCCACAGATACGCAGTATTTT
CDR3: CASSPVPGQGSTDTQYF

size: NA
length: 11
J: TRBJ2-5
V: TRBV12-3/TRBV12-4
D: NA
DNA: TGTGCCAGCGGAGGTTCAGAGACCCAGTACTTC
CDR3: CASGGSETQYF

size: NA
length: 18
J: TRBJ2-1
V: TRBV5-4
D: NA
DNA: TGTGCCAGCAGCTTGGGTTGGTTGGTGGGAGTCCAGAACAATGAGCAGTTCTTC
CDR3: CASSLGWLVGVQNNEQFF

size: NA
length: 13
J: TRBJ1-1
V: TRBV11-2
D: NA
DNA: TGTGCCAGCAGGGGTACAGGGAAAACTGAAGCTTTCTTT
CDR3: CASRGTGKTEAFF

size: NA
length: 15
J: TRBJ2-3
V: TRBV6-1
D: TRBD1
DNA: TGTGCCAGCAGTGAAGCTTCCGACAGGGGAGATACGCAGTATTTT
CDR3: CASSEASDRGDTQYF

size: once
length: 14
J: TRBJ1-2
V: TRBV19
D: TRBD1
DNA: TGTGCCGCCTCCGTGGGGACAGGAGCCTATGGCTACACCTTC
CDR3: CAASVGTGAYGYTF

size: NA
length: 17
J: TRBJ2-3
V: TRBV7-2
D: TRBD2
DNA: TGTGCCAGCAGTCGGCGGGGGGGCTTGTCTCGGACAGATACGCAGTATTTT
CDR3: CASSRRGGLSRTDTQYF

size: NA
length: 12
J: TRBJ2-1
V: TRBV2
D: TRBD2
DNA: TGTGCCAGCAGTGAAGCCGGGGGGGAGCAGTTCTTC
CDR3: CASSEAGGEQFF

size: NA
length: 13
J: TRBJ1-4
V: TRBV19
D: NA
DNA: TGTGCCAGTAGTATTCCGGGGGTTGAAAAACTGTTTTTT
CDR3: CASSIPGVEKLFF

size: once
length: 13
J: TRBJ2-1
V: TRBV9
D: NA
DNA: TGTGCCAGCAGCGTAGTGGGGGAGGCTGAGCAGTTCTTC
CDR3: CASSVVGEAEQFF

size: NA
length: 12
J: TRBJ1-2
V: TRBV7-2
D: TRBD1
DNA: TGTGCCAACGGACAGGGACGGGATGGCTACACCTTC
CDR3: CANGQGRDGYTF

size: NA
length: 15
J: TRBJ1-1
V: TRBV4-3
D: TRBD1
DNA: TGCGCCAGCAGCGACCGCCTCGGGACAGAATTCGGGGCTTTCTTT
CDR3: CASSDRLGTEFGAFF

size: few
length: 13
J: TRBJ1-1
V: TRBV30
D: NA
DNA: TGTGCCTGGAGTGTATTCGGGTACACTGAAGCTTTCTTT
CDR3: CAWSVFGYTEAFF

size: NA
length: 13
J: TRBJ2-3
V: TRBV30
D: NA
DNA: TGTGCCTGGGGACACTTAAGCACAGATACGCAGTATTTT
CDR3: CAWGHLSTDTQYF

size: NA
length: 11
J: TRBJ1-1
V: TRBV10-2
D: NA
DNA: TGCGCCAGCGGGGGGGGCACTGAAGCTTTCTTT
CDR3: CASGGGTEAFF

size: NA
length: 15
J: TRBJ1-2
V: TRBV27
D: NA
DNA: TGTGCCAGCAGTTTATTTATGTATTTGAGCTATGGCTACACCTTC
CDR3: CASSLFMYLSYGYTF

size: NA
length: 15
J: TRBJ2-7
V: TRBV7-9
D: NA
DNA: TGTGCCAGCAGCTTAGGAGGGGGGGCCCACTACGAGCAGTACTTC
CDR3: CASSLGGGAHYEQYF

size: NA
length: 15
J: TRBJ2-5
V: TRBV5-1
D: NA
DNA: TGCGCCAGCAGCTCGATAATTGGGAGTCAAGAGACCCAGTACTTC
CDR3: CASSSIIGSQETQYF

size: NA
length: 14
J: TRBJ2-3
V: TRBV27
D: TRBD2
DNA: TGTGCCAGCAATTTAGCGGGGCCCACAGATACGCAGTATTTT
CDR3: CASNLAGPTDTQYF

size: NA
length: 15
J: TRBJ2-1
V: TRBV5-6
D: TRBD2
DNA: TGTGCCAGCAGCTTTGAGGCTAGCGGGGGGAATGAGCAGTTCTTC
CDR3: CASSFEASGGNEQFF

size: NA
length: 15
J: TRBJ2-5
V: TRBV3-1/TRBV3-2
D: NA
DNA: TGTGCCAGCAGCCAAGATCTAGGGGCGGAGGAGACCCAGTACTTC
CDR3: CASSQDLGAEETQYF

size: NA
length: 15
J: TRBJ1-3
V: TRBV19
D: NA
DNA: TGTGCCAGTATAGAGGGAGGGACGACTGGAAACACCATATATTTT
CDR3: CASIEGGTTGNTIYF

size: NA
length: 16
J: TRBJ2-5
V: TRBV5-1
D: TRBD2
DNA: TGCGCCAGCAGCTTGGGGACTAGCGAAGGTTGGGAGACCCAGTACTTC
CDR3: CASSLGTSEGWETQYF

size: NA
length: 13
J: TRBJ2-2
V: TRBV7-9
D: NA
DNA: TGTGCCAGCAGCCTTGACATTTCCGGGGAGCTGTTTTTT
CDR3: CASSLDISGELFF

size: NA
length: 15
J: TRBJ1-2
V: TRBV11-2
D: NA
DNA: TGTGCCAGCAGCCGAGGGGCGGGAGATTCGTATGGCTACACCTTC
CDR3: CASSRGAGDSYGYTF

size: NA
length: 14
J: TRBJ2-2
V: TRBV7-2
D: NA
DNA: TGTGCTTCCCGAGGAGTCAGTTCGGCCGGGGAGCTGTTTTTT
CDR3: CASRGVSSAGELFF

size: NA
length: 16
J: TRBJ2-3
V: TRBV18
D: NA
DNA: TGTGCCAGCTCACCCCCCATGAGGGGGGGCTCAGATACGCAGTATTTT
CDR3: CASSPPMRGGSDTQYF

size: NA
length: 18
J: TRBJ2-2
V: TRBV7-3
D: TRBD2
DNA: TGTGCCAGCAGCCCAGGTCCACTAGCGGGGGATAACACCGGGGAGCTGTTTTTT
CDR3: CASSPGPLAGDNTGELFF

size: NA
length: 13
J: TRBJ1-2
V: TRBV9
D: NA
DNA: TGTGCCAGCAGCGCCCAGCGAAACTATGGCTACACCTTC
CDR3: CASSAQRNYGYTF

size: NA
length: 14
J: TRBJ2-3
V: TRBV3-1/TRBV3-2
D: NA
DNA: TGTGCCAGCAGCCAAGAAGTAGGGGTAAATACGCAGTATTTT
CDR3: CASSQEVGVNTQYF

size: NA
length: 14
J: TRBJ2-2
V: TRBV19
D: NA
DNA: TGTGCCAGTAGTATAAGGGGGGGCACCGGGGAGCTGTTTTTT
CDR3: CASSIRGGTGELFF

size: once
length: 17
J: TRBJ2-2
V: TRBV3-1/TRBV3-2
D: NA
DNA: TGTGCCAGCAGCCGCCGTAAGGGGAACTCGAACACCGGGGAGCTGTTTTTT
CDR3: CASSRRKGNSNTGELFF

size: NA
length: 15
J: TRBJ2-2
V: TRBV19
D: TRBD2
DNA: TGTGCCAGTAGTAGCGGGGGGGCCGGAGCCGGGGAGCTGTTTTTT
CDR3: CASSSGGAGAGELFF

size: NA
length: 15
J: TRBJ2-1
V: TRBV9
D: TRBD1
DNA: TGTGCCAGCAGCTCCCGGACAGGGGGCTACAATGAGCAGTTCTTC
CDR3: CASSSRTGGYNEQFF